This T cell receptor beta chain was obtained from a study of control samples from healthy donors and cancer patients. Profiling relied on immunoSEQ multiplex PCR, and the TCRdb table lists in-frame clones only, not all of them. The sample includes over 65,000 clones, about 89% of them seen just once. Germline CDR1 reads SGHTA; CDR2 reads FQGTGA. The CDR3 is 14 residues long. The germline V and J ends were trimmed by 2 bases and 4 bases, with 9 bases remaining between them. Sample: PBMCs. This sequence was found in a woman in her fifties or sixties with colorectal cancer. The genes are TRBV7-3 and TRBJ1-3, with unresolved D. The DNA of the CDR3 is TGTGCCAGCAGCTTAGGGCCTACAGGAAACACCATATATTTT. It translates to CASSLGPTGNTIYF.